This TCR beta chain was sequenced in a study of liver allograft versus peripheral blood T cells. Study-wide context: The study compared liver allograft T cell receptor repertoires against peripheral blood repertoires of liver transplant recipients.

This CDR3 is 15 amino acids long. The germline gives CDR1 SEHNR, CDR2 FQNEAQ (reference sequence). V was pared by 7 bases and J by 0 bases, with 7 bases of the junction left unmatched. TCRdb reanalysed the reads using MiXCR and keeps one entry per CDR3 protein. The sample includes 13,000 or so distinct CDR3 sequences, around 18% of them seen just once. The study, taken as a whole, reports: Liver allograft T cell receptor repertoires were reported to differ from peripheral blood repertoires.

With respect to this clonotype: Its antigen is still unknown.

V is TRBV7-9 and J is TRBJ2-3, with 7 bases matching TRBD1. The source is a human patient who had a liver transplant. Some T cells here may be from the graft donor. This CDR3 is CASTYRGQSTDTQYF. CDR3 in DNA: TGTGCCAGCACCTACAGGGGACAGAGCACAGATACGCAGTATTTT.